Following are 27 T cell receptor beta chains from one sample sequenced in a study of T cell changes during pregnancy in multiple sclerosis (dated by TCRdb to the late 2010s). Library preparation employed the immunoSEQ multiplex PCR assay. The table was pulled from immuneACCESS by TCRdb, which kept in-frame rearrangements only. Such tables lose some clones; where checked, under half of the loss comes from unresolved V genes, and the rest has no known cause. The sample table contains tens of thousands of clones; only one count was recorded for roughly 90% of them. The ten largest make up over 4.5% of the sample. Sequencing was performed on CD8+ T cells from peripheral blood mononuclear cells, taken before pregnancy. The receptors were sampled from a female donor with multiple sclerosis, enrolled in a pregnancy study.

This chain joins TRBV5-8 and TRBJ2-6; D not certain. The CDR3 is 13 residues long. The V end lost 7 bases, the J end lost 0 bases, and 5 bases lay between the germline ends. Germline values: CDR1 SGHTS, CDR2 YDEGEE. CDR3 in amino acids: CASCRSGANVLTF. The CDR3 DNA sequence: TGTGCCAGCTGTCGCTCTGGGGCCAACGTCCTGACTTTC.

V usage is TRBV7-9 and J usage is TRBJ2-2; D gene unclear. The CDR3 is 14 residues long. The germline V and J ends were trimmed by 1 base and 5 bases, with 8 bases remaining between them. CDR1 SEHNR and CDR2 FQNEAQ come from the germline V gene (reference sequence). This chain's CDR3 is CASSLGSQTGELFF. In nucleotides, the CDR3 is TGTGCCAGCAGCTTAGGCAGTCAAACCGGGGAGCTGTTTTTT.

Only one count was recorded for this clone. The chain combines TRBV30 with TRBJ2-5; 10 nucleotides agree with TRBD1. This CDR3 spans 12 amino acids. J lost 4 bases, V lost 5 bases, and 1 base had no gene match. Germline assignment: CDR1 GTSNPN and CDR2 SVGIG (reference sequence). CDR3 DNA: TGTGCCTGGGGGACAGGGGTAGAGACCCAGTACTTC. It specifies CAWGTGVETQYF.

The V gene is TRBV10-2, the J gene TRBJ1-1; 7 bases map to TRBD1. Trimming removed 10 bases from V and 1 base from J; junction bases left unmatched: 9. There are 14 residues in the CDR3. Looked up from germline, CDR1 is WSHSY and CDR2 is SAAADI. DNA for the CDR3: TGCGCCACCCTGAACAGGGGTAGGAACACTGAAGCTTTCTTT. This encodes CATLNRGRNTEAFF.

The count of this clone is one. The gene calls are TRBV7-6 and TRBJ2-7, with TRBD1 matching over 9 bases. Germline CDR1 and CDR2: SGHVS and FNYEAQ. The CDR3 sequence is 15 residues long. Unmatched junction bases numbered 5, after V lost 1 base and J lost 4 bases. As DNA, the CDR3 is TGTGCCAGCAGCTTAGGGGCGGGACAGGGTTACGAGCAGTACTTC. Protein sequence: CASSLGAGQGYEQYF.

V gene TRBV6-1 combines with J gene TRBJ1-2; D may be TRBD1 (6 bases). CDR1 and CDR2 from the germline V gene are MNHNS and SASEGT. V lost 2 bases and J 4 bases, leaving 14 bases between the germline ends. The CDR3 totals 15 residues. In nucleotides, the CDR3 is TGTGCCAGCAGTGAACAGGGGTACCCTCCCTATGGCTACACCTTC. It yields the protein CASSEQGYPPYGYTF.

The rearrangement uses TRBV7-3 and TRBJ2-1; TRBD1 matches 9 bases. This CDR3 has 15 residues. The germline gives CDR1 SGHTA, CDR2 FQGTGA. J was trimmed by 2 bases and V by 3 bases; bases with no gene match: 2. CDR3: CASSFTGGPYNEQFF. The CDR3, as DNA: TGTGCCAGCAGCTTCACAGGGGGCCCCTACAATGAGCAGTTCTTC.

This chain links TRBV19 with TRBJ1-2; 7 bases are shared with TRBD1. The CDR3 consists of 15 residues. V was clipped by 4 bases and J by 7 bases; unmatched bases: 12. The germline V gene has CDR1 LNHDA and CDR2 SQIVND (reference sequence). This chain's CDR3 is CASSRGQNYIRGYTF. The CDR3 DNA sequence: TGTGCCAGTAGTAGGGGACAGAACTATATTCGTGGCTACACCTTC.

This sequence joins TRBV7-6 and TRBJ2-2; TRBD1 is a possible D gene (6 bases). Germline V gene sequence: CDR1 SGHVS, CDR2 FNYEAQ. The CDR3 is made up of 13 amino acids. V gave up 3 bases and J gave up 7 bases, with 9 bases separating them. The CDR3 DNA sequence: TGTGCCAGCAGCTTTACAGGGTACGGGGAGCTGTTTTTT. Its translation is CASSFTGYGELFF.

This chain joins TRBV7-9 and TRBJ1-2, with 7 bases identical to TRBD1. The CDR3 loop spans 15 amino acids. Trimming cost V 4 bases and J 6 bases; bases outside gene matches: 11. Germline-derived CDR1 and CDR2 are SEHNR and FQNEAQ (reference sequence). In DNA form, the CDR3 reads TGTGCCAGCAGCTCAGAGACTACAGGGGTACATGGCTACACCTTC. It codes for CASSSETTGVHGYTF.

The chain employs TRBV7-9 and TRBJ1-2; the match to TRBD1 covers 9 bases. The CDR3 is 12 residues long. The germline gives CDR1 SEHNR, CDR2 FQNEAQ (reference sequence). J lost 13 bases, V lost 7 bases, and 10 bases had no gene match. The CDR3 loop is CASTRDREGVTF. The CDR3 bases are TGTGCCAGCACCAGGGACAGGGAAGGGGTCACCTTC. Full variable domain (missing parts from reference TRBV7-9 and TRBJ1-2): DTGVSQNPRHKITKRGQNVTFRCDPISEHNRLYWYRQTLGQGPEFLTYFQNEAQLEKSRLLSDRFSAERPKGSFSTLEIQRTEQGDSAMYLCASTRDREGVTFGSGTRLTVV.

V is TRBV9 and J is TRBJ1-2; 7 nucleotides agree with TRBD1. Trimming took 0 bases from V and 1 from J; bases not matched to a gene: 3. Germline lookup yields CDR1 SGDLS and CDR2 YYNGEE. The CDR3 loop spans 15 amino acids. CDR3 DNA sequence: TGTGCCAGCAGCGTAGAAGGGGGCCTTAACTATGGCTACACCTTC. Its translation: CASSVEGGLNYGYTF.

The gene calls are TRBV15 and TRBJ2-5; 9 bases line up with TRBD1. With V trimmed by 4 bases and J by 3 bases, 6 bases remained unmatched. Germline CDR1 LNHNV, CDR2 YYDKDF (reference sequence). The CDR3 consists of 15 residues. The CDR3 region has the DNA TGTGCCACCAGCAACAGGGGGCAGTATGAAGAGACCCAGTACTTC. Translating it yields CATSNRGQYEETQYF. Based on the CDR3 plus reference TRBV15 and TRBJ2-5, the full variable domain is DAMVIQNPRYQVTQFGKPVTLSCSQTLNHNVMYWYQQKSSQAPKLLFHYYDKDFNNEADTPDNFQSRRPNTSFCFLDIRSPGLGDTAMYLCATSNRGQYEETQYFGPGTRLLVL.

The chain combines TRBV11-3 with TRBJ2-4; TRBD1 agrees at 7 bases. CDR1 is SGHNT and CDR2 is YENEEA in the germline V gene. J gave up 4 bases and V 5 bases, and 5 bases lay outside the gene matches. This CDR3 is 14 amino acids long. This CDR3 is CASSPGTEKNIQYF. CDR3 nucleotide sequence: TGTGCCAGCAGCCCCGGGACAGAGAAAAACATTCAGTACTTC.

This chain links TRBV25-1 with TRBJ1-6; a weak D match, TRBD1 (6 bases). Germline CDR1 and CDR2: MGHDK and SYGVNS. V was trimmed by 2 bases and J by 10 bases, leaving 15 bases between them. The CDR3 extends over 15 amino acids. CDR3 loop: CASSEVGTFNSPLHF. The CDR3, as DNA: TGTGCCAGCAGTGAAGTGGGGACATTTAACTCACCCCTCCACTTT. The full variable domain, its missing parts supplied by reference TRBV25-1 and TRBJ1-6, is EADIYQTPRYLVIGTGKKITLECSQTMGHDKMYWYQQDPGMELHLIHYSYGVNSTEKGDLSSESTVSRIRTEHFPLTLESARPSHTSQYLCASSEVGTFNSPLHFGNGTRLTVT.

This clone was detected only once. The rearrangement uses TRBV2 and TRBJ2-3; 13 bases are shared with TRBD2. The CDR3 extends over 18 amino acids. V trimming: 2 bases; J trimming: 5 bases; junction bases outside the gene matches: 10. Germline V gene data show CDR1 as SNHLY and CDR2 as FYNNEI. The CDR3 sequence: CASSESPTSGRAVDTQYF. CDR3 in DNA: TGTGCCAGCAGTGAATCTCCCACTAGCGGGAGGGCCGTAGATACGCAGTATTTT.

J is TRBJ2-1 and V is TRBV5-4; 8 nucleotides agree with TRBD1. After removal of 6 bases from V and 3 bases from J, the junction contained 8 bases not matched to a gene. The CDR3 spans 15 residues. Germline V gene lookup returns CDR1 SGHNT and CDR2 YYREEE (reference sequence). CDR3 protein: CASNYRDRSYNEQFF. The DNA for the CDR3 is TGTGCCAGCAACTACCGGGACAGGAGCTACAATGAGCAGTTCTTC.

The V call is TRBV2, the J call TRBJ1-1, with TRBD1 as a possible D gene (5 bases). Germline CDR1 and CDR2: SNHLY and FYNNEI. V was shortened by 7 bases and J by 3 bases, with 6 bases between the two germline ends. The CDR3 runs 11 residues. The CDR3 DNA reads TGTGCCAGCACGGGGGACACTGAAGCTTTCTTT. Translation: CASTGDTEAFF.

The J gene is TRBJ1-3, the V gene TRBV11-2; maybe TRBD1 (5 bases). This CDR3 comprises 15 residues. The germline V gene encodes CDR1 SGHAT and CDR2 FQNNGV. The germline V and J ends were trimmed by 6 bases and 1 base, with 13 bases remaining between them. DNA of the CDR3: TGTGCCAGCAGTTGGTCCCGGGGGTCTGGAAACACCATATATTTT. It translates to CASSWSRGSGNTIYF. Together with reference TRBV11-2 and TRBJ1-3, the CDR3 gives the full variable domain: EAGVAQSPRYKIIEKRQSVAFWCNPISGHATLYWYQQILGQGPKLLIQFQNNGVVDDSQLPKDRFSAERLKGVDSTLKIQPAKLEDSAVYLCASSWSRGSGNTIYFGEGSWLTVV.

The chain uses TRBV6-4 and TRBJ1-2; a weak D match, TRBD1 (5 bases). Trimming removed 6 bases at V and 0 bases at J, with 17 bases between. Germline CDR1 reads MRHNA; CDR2 reads SNTAGT. This CDR3 is built from 16 residues. Written as DNA, the CDR3 is TGTGCCAGCAGGAGCTCGGACACACAAGCTAACTATGGCTACACCTTC. Translating it yields CASRSSDTQANYGYTF.

The chain joins TRBV18 to TRBJ1-3; D gene unclear. This CDR3 region has 16 residues. Germline assignment: CDR1 KGHSH and CDR2 LQKENI. The V end was cut by 3 bases, the J end by 0 bases, with 12 bases between. The CDR3 nucleotides are TGTGCCAGCTCACCCCTACAGTTAAGCTCTGGAAACACCATATATTTT. Translating it yields CASSPLQLSSGNTIYF.

The gene calls are TRBV7-9 and TRBJ1-5; possible D gene TRBD1, 6 bases. V was trimmed by 5 bases and J by 11 bases, leaving 16 bases between them. The CDR3 spans 13 residues. CDR1 is SEHNR, CDR2 FQNEAQ, per germline (reference sequence). DNA of the CDR3: TGTGCCAGCAGCCCGGGGGGGCAGCCAGCCCAGCATTTT. This sequence encodes CASSPGGQPAQHF.

This rearrangement joins TRBV13 to TRBJ1-1; tentatively, D is TRBD1 (6 bases). Between the trimmed V and J ends, which lost 6 bases and 0 bases, there was a span of 17 bases. CDR3 length: 16 residues. Germline assignment: CDR1 PRHDT and CDR2 FYEKMQ (reference sequence). This CDR3 reads CASSYRTATVNTEAFF. The CDR3, as DNA: TGTGCCAGCAGTTATAGGACAGCCACAGTGAACACTGAAGCTTTCTTT.

V is TRBV7-9 and J is TRBJ2-5; D is undetermined. The V gene's germline CDR1 is SEHNR and CDR2 FQNEAQ (reference sequence). Trimming pared 2 bases from V and 0 bases from J, leaving 10 bases between. CDR3 length: 15 amino acids. The CDR3 DNA sequence: TGTGCCAGCAGCTTACCGACGGAGTACCAAGAGACCCAGTACTTC. It specifies CASSLPTEYQETQYF.

This chain uses TRBV18 with TRBJ1-1; TRBD1 matches at 9 bases. There are 14 residues in the CDR3. The germline gives CDR1 KGHSH, CDR2 LQKENI. The trim removed 3 bases at V and 6 bases at J, leaving 5 bases unmatched. CDR3 sequence (DNA): TGTGCCAGCTCACCGGACAGGGGATTCCCTGAAGCTTTCTTT. Its protein product is CASSPDRGFPEAFF.

DNA of the CDR3: TGTGCCAGCAGCTTCACTGACCGGGACACTGGAAACACCATATATTTT. Protein: CASSFTDRDTGNTIYF. The chain carries TRBV7-6 and TRBJ1-3, with D possibly being TRBD1 (6 bases). The V gene's germline CDR1 is SGHVS and CDR2 FNYEAQ. CDR3 length: 16 residues. V lost 3 bases, J lost 2 bases, and 14 bases lay in between.

The rearrangement links TRBV19 to TRBJ2-1, with 11 positions matching TRBD2. This CDR3 comprises 14 residues. Germline values: CDR1 LNHDA, CDR2 SQIVND (reference sequence). With V trimmed by 6 bases and J by 4 bases, 2 bases remained unmatched. CDR3 region: CASSRTSGYNEQFF. In DNA, the CDR3 is TGTGCCAGTAGCCGGACTAGCGGGTACAATGAGCAGTTCTTC.